These 23 T cell receptor beta chains originate from one sample sequenced in a study of T cell responses to AZD1222 COVID-19 vaccine. Sequencing used immunoSEQ multiplex PCR; TCRdb keeps in-frame clones, though not all of them. The sample comprises approximately 92,000 clones, approximately 90% of which are singletons, and about a fifth rests with the top ten. The sample was peripheral blood, taken on day 0 of AZD1222 vaccination. The receptors originated from an adult in good health.

This sequence joins TRBV4-1 and TRBJ1-5, with 9 bases matching TRBD1. J gave up 7 bases and V 1 base, and 8 bases lay outside the gene matches. This CDR3 spans 16 amino acids. Germline loops: CDR1 MGHRA, CDR2 YSYEKL. CDR3 sequence reads: CASSQVPGQGRQPQHF. In nucleotides, the CDR3 is TGCGCCAGCAGCCAAGTACCGGGACAGGGCAGGCAGCCCCAGCATTTT.

The chain uses TRBV29-1 and TRBJ1-2; D perhaps matches TRBD1 (5 bases). Germline values: CDR1 SQVTM, CDR2 ANQGSEA. Trimming stripped 3 bases from V and 5 bases from J, with 13 bases between. This CDR3 spans 13 amino acids. The CDR3, as DNA: TGCAGCGTTGAGACAGTTGCTCCTTATGGCTACACCTTC. Amino acids: CSVETVAPYGYTF.

The chain couples TRBV7-9 to TRBJ1-1, with D possibly matching TRBD1 (6 bases). V dropped 0 bases and J dropped 1 base, with 15 bases sitting between them. The germline gives CDR1 SEHNR, CDR2 FQNEAQ (reference sequence). This CDR3 comprises 17 residues. The CDR3 region has the DNA TGTGCCAGCAGCTTAGCATCAGGGGATCCCGGGAACACTGAAGCTTTCTTT. Protein product: CASSLASGDPGNTEAFF.

This chain uses TRBV9 with TRBJ2-7, with D perhaps matching TRBD2 (6 bases). V was pared by 1 base and J by 6 bases, with 8 bases between. The germline V gene encodes CDR1 SGDLS and CDR2 YYNGEE. The CDR3 spans 12 residues. The CDR3 here is CASSVWGGEQYF. The CDR3 nucleotides are TGTGCCAGCAGCGTATGGGGAGGCGAGCAGTACTTC.

The rearrangement links TRBV2 to TRBJ2-3, with D perhaps matching TRBD2 (5 bases). The CDR3 contains 12 residues. In germline, CDR1 is SNHLY, CDR2 FYNNEI. V lost 6 bases and J 4 bases, leaving 8 bases between the germline ends. The CDR3 nucleotides read TGTGCCAGCAGGGAGAGGGCAGATACGCAGTATTTT. It yields the protein CASRERADTQYF.

This clone turned up a few times. The chain has TRBV7-9 and TRBJ1-3; a weak D match, TRBD1 (6 bases). Germline CDR1 reads SEHNR; CDR2 reads FQNEAQ (reference sequence). CDR3 length: 14 amino acids. Trimming left V 4 bases short and J 4 bases short, with 11 bases between. In DNA form, the CDR3 reads TGTGCCAGCAGCTCCCGGGACAACGGAAACACCATATATTTT. Translating it yields CASSSRDNGNTIYF.

This clone has just one count. The same CDR3 also results from other DNA sequences found in this sample. This chain connects TRBV3-1 (or the pseudogene TRBV3-2) to TRBJ1-2; TRBD1 is a possible D gene (5 bases). Per germline, CDR1 LGHDT and CDR2 YNNKEL (reference sequence). V was pared by 1 base and J by 5 bases, with 8 bases between. The CDR3 is 13 amino acids. The DNA for the CDR3 is TGTGCCAGCAGCCAAGGGACAAATTATGGCTACACCTTC. It codes for CASSQGTNYGYTF.

V gene TRBV2 combines with J gene TRBJ2-4; the D is unclear. In germline, CDR1 is SNHLY, CDR2 FYNNEI. The germline V and J ends were trimmed by 3 bases and 6 bases, with 9 bases remaining between them. The CDR3 has 13 amino acids. The CDR3 loop is CASSDGGVNIQYF. In DNA, the CDR3 is TGTGCCAGCAGTGATGGTGGGGTAAACATTCAGTACTTC.

The chain combines TRBV18 with TRBJ1-2, with 8 bases identical to TRBD1. The germline V gene has CDR1 KGHSH and CDR2 LQKENI. V was pared by 4 bases and J by 6 bases, with 10 bases of the junction left unmatched. This CDR3 has 15 amino acids. The CDR3 protein is CASSQVDRGADGYTF. In nucleotides, the CDR3 is TGTGCCAGCTCACAGGTCGACAGGGGTGCAGATGGCTACACCTTC.

This chain uses TRBV7-9 with TRBJ1-4, with no clear D. Between the trimmed V and J ends, which lost 2 bases and 7 bases, there was a span of 8 bases. The germline gives CDR1 SEHNR, CDR2 FQNEAQ (reference sequence). The CDR3 spans 13 residues. The CDR3 DNA is TGTGCCAGCAGCTTATGGGCAGTTGAAAAACTGTTTTTT. Its protein is CASSLWAVEKLFF.

The gene calls are TRBV18 and TRBJ1-6; 7 nucleotides align to TRBD1. Trimming at V came to 0 bases and at J to 7 bases, leaving 6 bases not matched to a gene. The CDR3 is 16 residues long. The germline V gene has CDR1 KGHSH and CDR2 LQKENI. This chain's CDR3 is CASSPPEGAKNSPLHF. CDR3 DNA: TGTGCCAGCTCACCACCGGAGGGGGCGAAGAATTCACCCCTCCACTTT.

This rearrangement joins TRBV10-3 to TRBJ1-2; 8 bases are a match to TRBD1. The CDR3 length is 14 residues. Looked up from germline, CDR1 is ENHRY and CDR2 is SYGVKD. The J segment lost 2 bases and the V segment lost 7 bases, leaving 6 bases of the junction unmatched. CDR3 in DNA: TGTGCCATCAACAGGGGGATGGTCAACTATGGCTACACCTTC. Amino acid sequence: CAINRGMVNYGYTF.

This chain connects TRBV5-1 to TRBJ1-1; D not resolved. Deletions cut 3 bases from V and 1 base from J, with 7 bases between. Germline V gives CDR1 SGHRS, CDR2 YFSETQ. The CDR3 has 13 amino acids. CDR3 residues: CASSWTANTEAFF. CDR3 nucleotide sequence: TGCGCCAGCAGCTGGACGGCGAACACTGAAGCTTTCTTT.

This chain connects TRBV6-2 or TRBV6-3 to TRBJ1-6; TRBD1 aligns across 12 bases. Trimming took 4 bases from V and 9 from J; bases not matched to a gene: 4. CDR1 and CDR2 from the germline V gene are MNHEY and SVGEGT. The CDR3 is made up of 15 amino acids. The CDR3 sequence: CASSSPGQGASPLHF. CDR3 nucleotides: TGTGCCAGCAGTTCACCGGGACAGGGGGCTTCACCCCTCCACTTT.

The gene calls are TRBV18 and TRBJ1-1; D is unclear. The CDR3 loop spans 14 amino acids. CDR1 and CDR2 from the germline V gene are KGHSH and LQKENI. V was cut by 8 bases and J by 0 bases, with 13 bases left in between. CDR3 protein: CASTTAELNTEAFF. The CDR3 coding sequence is TGTGCCAGCACCACGGCGGAGCTGAACACTGAAGCTTTCTTT.

This rearrangement joins TRBV24-1 to TRBJ2-3; D is unresolved. V lost 5 bases to trimming and J lost 4 bases, with 15 bases between them. CDR3 size: 15 residues. Germline V lookup: CDR1 KGHDR, CDR2 SFDVKD. The CDR3 protein is CATSVASSVADTQYF. The CDR3 DNA reads TGTGCCACCAGTGTGGCCTCGTCCGTGGCAGATACGCAGTATTTT.

The gene calls are TRBV29-1 and TRBJ1-5, with 8 bases identical to TRBD1. J lost 0 bases, V lost 4 bases, and 2 bases had no gene match. The CDR3 spans 14 residues. Germline V gene data show CDR1 as SQVTM and CDR2 as ANQGSEA. The CDR3 sequence: CSVVTGDSNQPQHF. The CDR3 DNA sequence: TGCAGCGTTGTGACAGGGGATAGCAATCAGCCCCAGCATTTT. The variable domain in full, with the rest retrieved from reference TRBV29-1 and TRBJ1-5, is SAVISQKPSRDICQRGTSLTIQCQVDSQVTMMFWYRQQPGQSLTLIATANQGSEATYESGFVIDKFPISRPNLTFSTLTVSNMSPEDSSIYLCSVVTGDSNQPQHFGDGTRLSIL.

The J gene is TRBJ2-1, the V gene TRBV5-6; D unclear. Trimming removed 0 bases from V and 10 bases from J, with 5 bases in between. CDR3 length: 11 amino acids. Per the germline V gene, CDR1 is SGHDT and CDR2 is YYEEEE. DNA of the CDR3: TGTGCCAGCAGCTTGGTTGGGGAGCAGTTCTTC. This sequence encodes CASSLVGEQFF.

V usage is TRBV9 and J usage is TRBJ1-5; 8 bases fit TRBD1. V shed 5 bases and J 6 bases; nucleotides not matched to a gene: 7. Germline CDR1 and CDR2: SGDLS and YYNGEE. This CDR3 region has 14 residues. CDR3: CASSLTGVSQPQHF. In DNA form, the CDR3 reads TGTGCCAGCAGTTTGACAGGGGTTAGTCAGCCCCAGCATTTT.

The chain has TRBV19 and TRBJ1-3; 7 positions agree with TRBD1. V shed 6 bases, J shed 5 bases, and the junction held 7 bases outside the gene matches. Looked up from germline, CDR1 is LNHDA and CDR2 is SQIVND (reference sequence). The CDR3 has 14 amino acids. CDR3 residues: CASRTGNLRNTIYF. CDR3 bases: TGTGCCAGTAGGACAGGGAATCTTCGAAACACCATATATTTT.

Here the CDR3 DNA reads TGTGCCAGCAGCCAACACGGACTAGCGGGGGGGTCAGATACGCAGTATTTT. Translating gives CASSQHGLAGGSDTQYF. The V and J genes are TRBV3-1 (or the pseudogene TRBV3-2) and TRBJ2-3; 15 nucleotides line up with TRBD2. This CDR3 is 17 amino acids long. Looked up from germline, CDR1 is LGHDT and CDR2 is YNNKEL (reference sequence). The trim removed 2 bases at V and 4 bases at J, leaving 4 bases unmatched.

This chain uses TRBV6-2 or TRBV6-3 with TRBJ1-5; tentative D call: TRBD1 (6 bases). Trimming shortened V by 6 bases and J by 0 bases, and 18 bases separated the two germline ends. CDR3 size: 17 residues. The germline V gene has CDR1 MNHEY and CDR2 SVGEGT. The CDR3 here is CASSRPTTGYSNQPQHF. The CDR3 DNA sequence: TGTGCCAGCAGCCGACCCACGACAGGATATAGCAATCAGCCCCAGCATTTT.

As to this clone: This may arise from a read error, as a much more abundant clone is one base away. This sequence joins TRBV6-2 or TRBV6-3 and TRBJ1-2, with 8 bases aligning to TRBD1. V was clipped by 6 bases and J by 3 bases; unmatched bases: 3. This CDR3 contains 13 residues. Germline-derived CDR1 and CDR2 are MNHEY and SVGEGT. CDR3 nucleotides: TGTGCCAGCAGCCAGGGACAGGACTATGGCTACACCTTC. Amino acids: CASSQGQDYGYTF.